This T cell receptor (beta chain) was sequenced in a study of identifying expanded T cells in peripheral blood. Study-wide results and caveats: Clone count variance between roughly two-week samples rose with total template count. Technical replicates showed approximately 1.2 changed clones; two weeks about 16; four weeks 19.

No infections or other immune events were documented during collection. Only a few counts were recorded for this clone. Antigen unknown. Losses at the gene ends were 4 bases for V and 5 bases for J; bases not matched to a gene: 6. CDR1 is MGHRA, CDR2 YSYEKL, per germline. The CDR3 totals 15 residues. Assay used: immunoSEQ multiplex PCR; TCRdb lists only in-frame clones, some missing. The sample consists of tens of thousands of clones, around 83% of them appearing once. The sequence was collected from a person aged 18 to 70 in good health. This sequence joins TRBV4-1 and TRBJ2-5, with 11 bases that match TRBD1. The sample was blood. The CDR3 DNA sequence: TGCGCCAGCAGCCCCAGGACAGGGGGCGGGGAGACCCAGTACTTC. Translated, it gives CASSPRTGGGETQYF.